This T cell receptor beta chain emerged from a study of blood T cells in healthy people across ages. CDR1 and CDR2 (germline): LGHNA, YSLEER. Deletions cut 0 bases from V and 4 bases from J, with 4 bases between. This CDR3 has 13 residues. The authors ran a second PCR of about 7 to 11 cycles using a sample-barcoded 5' primer and a J-beta primer mix. Paired-end reads containing CDR3 totaled no fewer than 2.5 million for each sample. Each CDR3 protein is one row after TCRdb ran MiXCR on the 5' RACE reads. Of 700,000 to 950,000 distinct CDR3 sequences in the sample, 58% were seen once. This TCR was sampled from a man aged 25-40 years in good health. The rearrangement links TRBV4-3 to TRBJ1-5; D ambiguous. The sample consisted of blood. CDR3 bases: TGCGCCAGCAGCCAAGAAGAGAATCAGCCCCAGCATTTT. It translates to CASSQEENQPQHF.